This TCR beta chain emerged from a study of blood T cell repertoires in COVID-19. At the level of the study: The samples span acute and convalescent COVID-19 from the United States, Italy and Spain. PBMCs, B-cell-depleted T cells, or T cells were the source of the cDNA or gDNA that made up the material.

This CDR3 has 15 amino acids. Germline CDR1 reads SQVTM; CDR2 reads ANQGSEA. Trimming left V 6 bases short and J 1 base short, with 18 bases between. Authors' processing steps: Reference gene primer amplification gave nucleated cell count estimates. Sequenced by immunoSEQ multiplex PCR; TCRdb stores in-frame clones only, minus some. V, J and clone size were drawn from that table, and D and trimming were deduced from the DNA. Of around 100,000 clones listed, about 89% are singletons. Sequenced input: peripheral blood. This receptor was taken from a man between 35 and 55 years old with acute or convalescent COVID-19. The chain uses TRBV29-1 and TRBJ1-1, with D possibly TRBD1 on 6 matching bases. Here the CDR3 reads CSVSYPGTRNTEAFF. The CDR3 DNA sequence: TGCAGCGTCTCTTACCCCGGGACACGGAACACTGAAGCTTTCTTT. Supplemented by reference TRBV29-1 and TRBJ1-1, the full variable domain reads SAVISQKPSRDICQRGTSLTIQCQVDSQVTMMFWYRQQPGQSLTLIATANQGSEATYESGFVIDKFPISRPNLTFSTLTVSNMSPEDSSIYLCSVSYPGTRNTEAFFGQGTRLTVV.